This is a list of T cell receptor beta chains from one sample in a study of siplizumab effects on memory and regulatory T cells. The repertoire was sequenced with immunoSEQ multiplex PCR; TCRdb's copy has only in-frame clones and lacks some. Counted here are 100,000 or so clones, around 90% occurring once; the ten biggest clones make up 9.5% to 15%. Material: non-Treg CD4+ T cells sorted from blood. These receptors all come from a human donor in good health. Each CDR3 is given with its conserved first and last residue. The size entry is marked missing in some rows and otherwise reads once, few, many or a size class.

CDR3	V	J	size
CASRRSRENEQYF	TRBV6-5	TRBJ2-7	-
CASSQDWTVSGNTIYF	TRBV4-3	TRBJ1-3	-
CASSLGEPQHLGMAGDTDTQYF	TRBV7-6	TRBJ2-3	-
CASSLVYRDAYEQYF	TRBV7-7	TRBJ2-7	-
CASSHGQINEKLFF	TRBV4-2	TRBJ1-4	-
CASSLADTNYGYTF	TRBV7-9	TRBJ1-2	-
CATRGRGTPFNEQFF	TRBV15	TRBJ2-1	-
CASSQDVARASYNEQFF	TRBV4-3	TRBJ2-1	-
CASSLGWGTSGSSYNEQFF	TRBV5-1	TRBJ2-1	-
CASSRQGGNSPLHF	TRBV14	TRBJ1-6	-
CSATGVNWGYTF	TRBV29-1	TRBJ1-2	few
CASSPDRFANEKLFF	TRBV5-1	TRBJ1-4	-
CASSYRAGGGDEQFF	TRBV6-6	TRBJ2-1	-